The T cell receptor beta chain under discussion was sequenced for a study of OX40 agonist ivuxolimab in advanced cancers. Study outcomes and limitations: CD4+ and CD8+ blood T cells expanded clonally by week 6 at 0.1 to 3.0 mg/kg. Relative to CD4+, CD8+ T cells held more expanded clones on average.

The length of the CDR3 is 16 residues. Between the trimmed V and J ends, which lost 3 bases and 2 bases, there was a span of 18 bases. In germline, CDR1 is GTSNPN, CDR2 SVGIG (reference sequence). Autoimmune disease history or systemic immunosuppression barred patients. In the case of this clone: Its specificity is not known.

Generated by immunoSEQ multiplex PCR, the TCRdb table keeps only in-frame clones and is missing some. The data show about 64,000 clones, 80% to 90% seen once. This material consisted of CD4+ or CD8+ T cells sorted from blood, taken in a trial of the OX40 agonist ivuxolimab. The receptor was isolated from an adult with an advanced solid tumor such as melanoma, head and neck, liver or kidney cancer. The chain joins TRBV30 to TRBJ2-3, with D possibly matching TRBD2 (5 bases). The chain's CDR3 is CAWSYTGIPHTDTQYF. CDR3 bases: TGTGCCTGGAGCTATACCGGGATTCCTCACACAGATACGCAGTATTTT.